Listed here are 5 T cell receptor beta chains from one sample, sequenced in a study of blood T cell repertoires in COVID-19. Produced via immunoSEQ multiplex PCR; TCRdb's table is partial and in-frame only. The sample lists roughly 69,000 clones; 70% to 85% were seen once. Sequencing input: peripheral blood. These receptors all stem from a woman between 50 and 59 years old with acute or convalescent COVID-19.

This clone was counted between two and nine times. The chain combines TRBV24-1 with TRBJ2-5; D remains ambiguous. This CDR3 region has 15 residues. V was pared by 4 bases and J by 3 bases, with 14 bases between. Germline V lookup: CDR1 KGHDR, CDR2 SFDVKD. The DNA of the CDR3 is TGTGCCACCAGTGAAGGCGGCAGAGTCGAAGAGACCCAGTACTTC. Amino acid sequence: CATSEGGRVEETQYF.

The rearrangement joins TRBV10-3 to TRBJ1-5; 9 bases are shared with TRBD1. The ends lost 2 bases at V and 1 base at J; junction bases unmatched: 3. This CDR3 contains 16 residues. Germline V gives CDR1 ENHRY, CDR2 SYGVKD. This chain's CDR3 is CAISEQGQGSNQPQHF. The CDR3 DNA follows: TGTGCCATCAGTGAGCAGGGACAGGGAAGCAATCAGCCCCAGCATTTT.

This clone was observed a single time. The genes are TRBV12-5 and TRBJ2-7, with 11 bases identical to TRBD2. CDR1 is LGHNT and CDR2 is FRNRAP in the germline V gene. Germline trimming cut 1 base from V and 7 bases from J; bases unmatched to any gene: 9. The CDR3 covers 16 residues. CDR3 in DNA: TGTGCTAGTGGTTTGGGCCTAACTAGCGGGGGTGTGGAGCAGTACTTC. Its protein product is CASGLGLTSGGVEQYF.

The rearrangement uses TRBV10-3 and TRBJ1-1; 7 bases map to TRBD1. The junction had 8 bases not matched to a gene; V was cut back by 7 bases and J by 6 bases. CDR3 length equals 13 residues. Per the germline V gene, CDR1 is ENHRY and CDR2 is SYGVKD. The CDR3 region has the DNA TGTGCCATCAAGGCTCCGGGACAGTCTGAAGCTTTCTTT. Amino acid sequence: CAIKAPGQSEAFF.

This chain links TRBV7-2 with TRBJ1-2; D may be TRBD1 (6 bases). Germline CDR1 is SGHTA and CDR2 is FQGNSA. V was cut by 5 bases and J by 8 bases, with 21 bases left in between. The CDR3 is 15 residues long. CDR3 loop: CASSPPGAGVWGYTF. CDR3 sequence (DNA): TGTGCCAGCAGCCCCCCAGGGGCGGGGGTGTGGGGCTACACCTTC.